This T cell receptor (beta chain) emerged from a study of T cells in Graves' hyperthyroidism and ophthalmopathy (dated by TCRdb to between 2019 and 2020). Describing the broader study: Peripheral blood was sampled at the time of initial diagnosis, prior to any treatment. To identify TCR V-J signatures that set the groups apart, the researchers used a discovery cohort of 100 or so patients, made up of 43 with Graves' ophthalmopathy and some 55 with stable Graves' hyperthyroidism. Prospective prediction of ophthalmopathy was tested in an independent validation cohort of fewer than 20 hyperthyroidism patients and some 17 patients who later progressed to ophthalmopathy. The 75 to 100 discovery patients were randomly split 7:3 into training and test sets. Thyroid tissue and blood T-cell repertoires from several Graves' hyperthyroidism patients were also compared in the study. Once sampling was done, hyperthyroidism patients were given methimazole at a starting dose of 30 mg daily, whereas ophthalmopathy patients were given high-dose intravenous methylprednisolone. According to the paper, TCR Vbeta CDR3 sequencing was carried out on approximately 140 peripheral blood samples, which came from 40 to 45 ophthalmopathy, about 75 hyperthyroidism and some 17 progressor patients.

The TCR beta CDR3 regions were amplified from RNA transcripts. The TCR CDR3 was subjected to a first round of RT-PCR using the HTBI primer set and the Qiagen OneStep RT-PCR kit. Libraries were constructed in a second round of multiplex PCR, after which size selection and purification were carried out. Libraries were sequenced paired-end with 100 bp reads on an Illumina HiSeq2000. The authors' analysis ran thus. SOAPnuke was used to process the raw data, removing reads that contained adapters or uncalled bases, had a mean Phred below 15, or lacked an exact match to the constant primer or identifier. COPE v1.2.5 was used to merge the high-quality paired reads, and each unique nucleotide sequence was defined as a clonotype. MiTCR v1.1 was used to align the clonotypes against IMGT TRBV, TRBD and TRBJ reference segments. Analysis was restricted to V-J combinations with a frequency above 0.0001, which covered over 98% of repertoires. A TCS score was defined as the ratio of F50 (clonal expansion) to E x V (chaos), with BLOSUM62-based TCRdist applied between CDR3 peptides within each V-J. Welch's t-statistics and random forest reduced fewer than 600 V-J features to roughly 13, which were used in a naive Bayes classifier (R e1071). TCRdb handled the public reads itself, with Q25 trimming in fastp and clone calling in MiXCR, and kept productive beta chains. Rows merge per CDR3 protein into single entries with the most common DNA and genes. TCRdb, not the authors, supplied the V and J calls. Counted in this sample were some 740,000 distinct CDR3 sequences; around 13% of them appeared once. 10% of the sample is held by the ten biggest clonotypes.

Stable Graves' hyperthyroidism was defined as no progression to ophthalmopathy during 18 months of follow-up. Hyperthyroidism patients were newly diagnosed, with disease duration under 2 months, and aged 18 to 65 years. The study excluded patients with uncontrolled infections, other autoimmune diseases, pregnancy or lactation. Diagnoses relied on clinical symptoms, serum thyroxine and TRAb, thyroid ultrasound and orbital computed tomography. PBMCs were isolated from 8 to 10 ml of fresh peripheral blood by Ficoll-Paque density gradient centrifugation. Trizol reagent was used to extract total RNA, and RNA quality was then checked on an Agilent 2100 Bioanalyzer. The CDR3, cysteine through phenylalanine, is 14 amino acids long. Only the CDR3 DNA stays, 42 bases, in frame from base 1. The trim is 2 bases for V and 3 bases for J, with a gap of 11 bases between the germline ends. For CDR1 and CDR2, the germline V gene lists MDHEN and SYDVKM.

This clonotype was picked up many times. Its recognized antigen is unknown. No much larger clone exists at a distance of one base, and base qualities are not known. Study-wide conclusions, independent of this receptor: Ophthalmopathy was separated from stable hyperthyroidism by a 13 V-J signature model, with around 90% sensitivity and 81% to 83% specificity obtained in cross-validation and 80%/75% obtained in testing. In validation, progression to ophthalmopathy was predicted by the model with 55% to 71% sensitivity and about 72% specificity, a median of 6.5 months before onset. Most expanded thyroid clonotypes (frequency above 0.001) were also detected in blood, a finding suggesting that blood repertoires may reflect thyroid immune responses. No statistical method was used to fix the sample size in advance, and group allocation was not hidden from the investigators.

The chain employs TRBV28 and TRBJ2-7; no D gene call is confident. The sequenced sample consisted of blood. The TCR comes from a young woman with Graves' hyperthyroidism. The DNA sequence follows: TGTGCCAGCAGTTTAGGCCGGGTCTACTACGAGCAGTACTTC. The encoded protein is CASSLGRVYYEQYF.